This T cell receptor (beta chain) was profiled in a study of control samples from healthy donors and cancer patients. Clones were sequenced by immunoSEQ multiplex PCR, and TCRdb holds only the in-frame ones, with some missing. Of roughly 80,000 clones listed, about 90% are singletons. The CDR3 contains 13 residues. Looked up from germline, CDR1 is SGDLS and CDR2 is YYNGEE. V shed 3 bases and J shed 8 bases, with 14 bases lying between them. The sequencing sample was made of blood. The V call is TRBV9, the J call TRBJ1-1, with D unresolved. The sequence was collected from a man between 50 and 59 years old in good health. The chain's CDR3 is CASSATPSSEAFF. DNA for the CDR3: TGTGCCAGCAGCGCTACCCCGAGCAGCGAAGCTTTCTTT.